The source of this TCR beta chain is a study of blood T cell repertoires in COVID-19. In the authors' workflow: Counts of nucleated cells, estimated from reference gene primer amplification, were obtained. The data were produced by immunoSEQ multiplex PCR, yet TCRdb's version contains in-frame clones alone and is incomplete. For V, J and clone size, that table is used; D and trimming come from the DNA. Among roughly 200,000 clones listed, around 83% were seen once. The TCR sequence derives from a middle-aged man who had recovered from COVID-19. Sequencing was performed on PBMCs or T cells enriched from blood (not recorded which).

As DNA, the CDR3 is TGTGCCAGCAGCGTAGAAGGCGGGGGCACAGATACGCAGTATTTT. Amino acids: CASSVEGGGTDTQYF. V and J are TRBV9 and TRBJ2-3; D is perhaps TRBD2 (6 bases). The germline V gene has CDR1 SGDLS and CDR2 YYNGEE. Trimming took off 0 bases at V and 1 base at J, with 9 bases between the two ends. The CDR3 covers 15 residues.